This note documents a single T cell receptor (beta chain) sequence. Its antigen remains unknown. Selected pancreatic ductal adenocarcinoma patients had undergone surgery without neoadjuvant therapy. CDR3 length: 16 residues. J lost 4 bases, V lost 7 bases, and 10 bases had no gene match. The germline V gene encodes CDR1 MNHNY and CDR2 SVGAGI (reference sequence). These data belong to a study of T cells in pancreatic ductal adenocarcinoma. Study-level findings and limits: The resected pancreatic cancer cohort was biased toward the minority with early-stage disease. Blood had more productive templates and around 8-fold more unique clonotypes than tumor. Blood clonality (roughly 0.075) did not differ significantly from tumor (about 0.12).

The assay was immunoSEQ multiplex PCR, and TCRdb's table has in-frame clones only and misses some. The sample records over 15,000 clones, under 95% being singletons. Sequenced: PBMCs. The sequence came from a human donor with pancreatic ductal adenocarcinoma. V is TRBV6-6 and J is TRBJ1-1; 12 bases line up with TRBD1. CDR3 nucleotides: TGTGCCAGCACCGGGACAGGGGGCGCGACATTCACTGAAGCTTTCTTT. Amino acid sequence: CASTGTGGATFTEAFF.